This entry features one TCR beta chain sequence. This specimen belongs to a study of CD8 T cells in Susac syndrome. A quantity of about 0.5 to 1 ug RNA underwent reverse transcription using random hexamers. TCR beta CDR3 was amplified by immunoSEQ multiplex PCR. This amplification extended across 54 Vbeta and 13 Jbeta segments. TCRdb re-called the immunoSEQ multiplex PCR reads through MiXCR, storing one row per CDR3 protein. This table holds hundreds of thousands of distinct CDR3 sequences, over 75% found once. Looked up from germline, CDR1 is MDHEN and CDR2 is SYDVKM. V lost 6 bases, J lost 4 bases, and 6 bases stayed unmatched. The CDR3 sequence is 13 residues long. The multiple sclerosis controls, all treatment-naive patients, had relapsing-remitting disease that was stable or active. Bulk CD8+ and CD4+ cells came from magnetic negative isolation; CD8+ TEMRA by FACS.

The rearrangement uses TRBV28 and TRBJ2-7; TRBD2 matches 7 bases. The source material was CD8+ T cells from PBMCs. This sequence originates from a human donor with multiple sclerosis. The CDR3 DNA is TGTGCCAGCAGCTGGGACTATCGGTACGAGCAGTACTTC. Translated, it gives CASSWDYRYEQYF.